Following are 15 T cell receptor beta chains from one sample sequenced in a study of shared clonotypes between healthy human individuals. Naivety among CD8 cells was defined by CD45RO negativity and positive CCR7 selection, thereby excluding terminally differentiated effector memory CD45RA+ cells. Clones were sequenced by immunoSEQ multiplex PCR, and TCRdb holds only the in-frame ones, with some missing. The sample has millions of clones, approximately 94% seen once. Material for sequencing was naive CD8+ T cells sorted from blood. These receptors came from a man between 18 and 29 years old in good health.

The chain has TRBV5-5 and TRBJ2-7; tentative D call: TRBD1 (6 bases). This CDR3 has 14 amino acids. V was cut by 3 bases and J by 3 bases, with 13 bases left in between. Germline CDR1 SGHKS, CDR2 YYEKEE (reference sequence). CDR3 nucleotides: TGTGCCAGCAGCTCCCGGGACACCTTCTACGAGCAGTACTTC. Translating it yields CASSSRDTFYEQYF.

This chain links TRBV10-1 with TRBJ2-7, with D perhaps TRBD1 (7 bases). V dropped 4 bases and J dropped 7 bases, with 17 bases sitting between them. Germline CDR1 reads WNHNN; CDR2 reads SYGVQD (reference sequence). This CDR3 has 14 residues. CDR3 loop: CASSGQGEGREQYF. The DNA for the CDR3 is TGCGCCAGCAGTGGACAGGGCGAGGGGAGGGAGCAGTACTTC.

As DNA, the CDR3 is TGTGCCAGCCGGGGGGGCCACGAGCAGTACTTC. Its translation is CASRGGHEQYF. The V call is TRBV6-5, the J call TRBJ2-7; TRBD2 matches 8 bases. Per germline, CDR1 MNHEY and CDR2 SVGAGI. The CDR3 consists of 11 residues. Germline trimming cut 8 bases from V and 5 bases from J; bases unmatched to any gene: 2.

This sequence joins TRBV9 and TRBJ1-4, with a tentative D call TRBD1 (5 bases). This CDR3 is built from 17 residues. V lost 2 bases to trimming and J lost 5 bases, with 19 bases between them. CDR1 SGDLS and CDR2 YYNGEE come from the germline V gene. CDR3 sequence reads: CASSVDPTGDTNEKLFF. For the CDR3, the DNA is TGTGCCAGCAGCGTTGACCCTACAGGAGACACAAATGAAAAACTGTTTTTT.

As to this clone: A read error may account for a junction end that differs from germline. The chain links TRBV7-7 to TRBJ2-3, with D hard to call. Germline assignment: CDR1 SSHAT and CDR2 FNYEAQ (reference sequence). The CDR3 loop spans 13 amino acids. The CDR3 spells CASSLEQSDTQYF. In DNA form, the CDR3 reads TGTGCTAGCAGCTTAGAACAGTCAGATACGCAGTATTTT.

In its sample, this clone was seen a few times. J is TRBJ1-1 and V is TRBV10-3; D is undetermined. Trimming pared 3 bases from V and 0 bases from J, leaving 5 bases between. The CDR3 has 13 amino acids. Germline V gene lookup returns CDR1 ENHRY and CDR2 SYGVKD. The CDR3: CAISDGLNTEAFF. For the CDR3, the DNA is TGTGCCATCAGTGACGGATTGAACACTGAAGCTTTCTTT.

The rearrangement joins TRBV6-5 to TRBJ2-7, with D possibly matching TRBD2 (5 bases). V lost 2 bases, J lost 2 bases, and 13 bases lay in between. CDR3 length equals 15 residues. The germline V gene has CDR1 MNHEY and CDR2 SVGAGI. Here the CDR3 DNA reads TGTGCCAGCAGTTACGCCCAGGACGGGACCTACGAGCAGTACTTC. It yields the protein CASSYAQDGTYEQYF.

This rearrangement joins TRBV7-9 to TRBJ1-4, with 7 bases aligning to TRBD1. CDR1 SEHNR and CDR2 FQNEAQ come from the germline V gene (reference sequence). The V segment lost 4 bases and the J segment 7 bases; nucleotides outside the gene matches: 6. The CDR3 runs 14 residues. CDR3 sequence reads: CASSSVGTAEKLFF. Written as DNA, the CDR3 is TGTGCCAGCAGCTCGGTCGGGACAGCTGAAAAACTGTTTTTT.

The chain couples TRBV15 to TRBJ2-7; perhaps TRBD2 as D (5 bases). V lost 3 bases, J lost 0 bases, and 6 bases lay in between. The CDR3 is 13 residues long. The germline V gene encodes CDR1 LNHNV and CDR2 YYDKDF (reference sequence). The CDR3 region has the DNA TGTGCCACCAGCAGGGAGGACTCCTACGAGCAGTACTTC. It specifies CATSREDSYEQYF.

V usage is TRBV5-1 and J usage is TRBJ1-1; D unresolved. The CDR3 runs 14 residues. Germline lookup yields CDR1 SGHRS and CDR2 YFSETQ. Trimming took off 0 bases at V and 7 bases at J, with 13 bases between the two ends. The CDR3 DNA reads TGCGCCAGCAGCTTGGTGGGCGGCCCCAATGAAGCTTTCTTT. Translating it yields CASSLVGGPNEAFF.

V is TRBV5-1 and J is TRBJ2-1, with TRBD2 identical over 8 bases. V was pared by 7 bases and J by 4 bases, with 10 bases of the junction left unmatched. Germline values: CDR1 SGHRS, CDR2 YFSETQ. The CDR3 spans 15 residues. The CDR3 DNA reads TGCGCCAGCTCACTTGGGCGGGGGGAGTACAATGAGCAGTTCTTC. As protein: CASSLGRGEYNEQFF.

The CDR3 DNA follows: TGTGCCAGCCGAGTTGAGGGGGTCTACGAGCAGTACTTC. Translated, it gives CASRVEGVYEQYF. V and J are TRBV2 and TRBJ2-7; weak D call: TRBD1 (6 bases). CDR1 is SNHLY, CDR2 FYNNEI, per germline. The CDR3 extends over 13 amino acids. V lost 8 bases and J 3 bases, leaving 14 bases between the germline ends.

Regarding this clone: Sequence at one end of the junction differs from germline and may be a read error. The rearrangement links TRBV7-7 to TRBJ2-1; D ambiguous. The CDR3 loop spans 15 amino acids. CDR1 and CDR2 (germline): SSHAT, FNYEAQ (reference sequence). The chain's CDR3 is CASSPYSGSYNEQFF. CDR3 in DNA: TGTGCTAGCAGCCCTTACTCTGGCTCCTACAATGAGCAGTTCTTC. Combining the CDR3 with reference TRBV7-7 and TRBJ2-1 gives the whole variable domain GAGVSQSPRYKVTKRGQDVTLRCDPISSHATLYWYQQALGQGPEFLTYFNYEAQPDKSGLPSDRFSAERPEGSISTLTIQRTEQRDSAMYRCASSPYSGSYNEQFFGPGTRLTVL.

The chain carries TRBV5-4 and TRBJ1-2; D is perhaps TRBD1 (6 bases). V was shortened by 4 bases and J by 3 bases, with 10 bases between the two germline ends. The length of the CDR3 is 13 residues. Germline loops: CDR1 SGHNT, CDR2 YYREEE (reference sequence). CDR3 loop: CASSGDIDYGYTF. Here the CDR3 DNA reads TGTGCCAGCAGCGGGGACATTGACTATGGCTACACCTTC.

This chain joins TRBV19 and TRBJ2-1; D is unclear. The CDR3 has 13 amino acids. Germline CDR1 is LNHDA and CDR2 is SQIVND (reference sequence). The germline V and J ends were trimmed by 6 bases and 7 bases, with 13 bases remaining between them. CDR3 sequence (DNA): TGTGCCAGTAGGGCCGTACACAGAAATGAGCAGTTCTTC. This translates into CASRAVHRNEQFF.